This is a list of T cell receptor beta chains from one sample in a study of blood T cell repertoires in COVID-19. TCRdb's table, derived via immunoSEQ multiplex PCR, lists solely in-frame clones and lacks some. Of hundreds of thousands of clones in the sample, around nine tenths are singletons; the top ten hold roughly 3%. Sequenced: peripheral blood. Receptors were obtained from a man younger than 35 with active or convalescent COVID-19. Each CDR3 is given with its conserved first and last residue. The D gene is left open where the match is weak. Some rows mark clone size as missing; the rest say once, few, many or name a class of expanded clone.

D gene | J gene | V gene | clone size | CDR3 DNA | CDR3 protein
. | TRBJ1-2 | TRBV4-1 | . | TGCGCCAGCCAAGGACAGTACGGCTACACCTTC | CASQGQYGYTF
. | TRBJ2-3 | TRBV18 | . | TGTGCCAGCTCACCTGTGACAGGCGGATTCCCCATTTTT | CASSPVTGGFPIF
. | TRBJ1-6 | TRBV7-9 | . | TGTGCCAGCAGCTTAGACAGCTCCTATAATTCACCCCTCCACTTT | CASSLDSSYNSPLHF
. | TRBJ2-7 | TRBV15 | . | TGTGCCACCAGCAGAGAGGGGGCGGGGGCGAGGGAGCAGTACTTC | CATSREGAGAREQYF
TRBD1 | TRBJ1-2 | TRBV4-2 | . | TGTGCCAGCAGCCAATCCGACAGGGACTATGGCTACACCTTC | CASSQSDRDYGYTF
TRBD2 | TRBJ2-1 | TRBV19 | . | TGTGCCAGTAGCCCGGGACTAGCCACAAATGAGCAGTTCTTC | CASSPGLATNEQFF
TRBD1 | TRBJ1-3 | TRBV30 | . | TGTGCCTGGAGTTCGGACAGGGCGAACACCATATATTTT | CAWSSDRANTIYF
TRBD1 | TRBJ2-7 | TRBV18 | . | TGTGCCAGCTCACGCGCCGGACAGGGAAGGGACGAGCAGTACTTC | CASSRAGQGRDEQYF
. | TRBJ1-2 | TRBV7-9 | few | TGTGCCAGCAGCTCAGTTGGAGGGATCGGCTATGGCTACACCTTC | CASSSVGGIGYGYTF
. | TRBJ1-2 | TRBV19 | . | TGTGCCAGTAGTATCCAGGCGTATGGCTACACCTTC | CASSIQAYGYTF
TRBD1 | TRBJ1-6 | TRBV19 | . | TGTGCCAGTAGCAGGGCCGGACAGGGGGCGTCACCCCTCCACTTT | CASSRAGQGASPLHF
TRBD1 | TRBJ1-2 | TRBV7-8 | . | TGTGCCAGCAGCTTAGACGGGACAGGCTATGGCTACACCTTC | CASSLDGTGYGYTF
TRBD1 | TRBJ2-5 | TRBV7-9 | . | TGTGCCAGCAGCCGCAACAGGGGGCGTTTTATTGAGACCCAGTACTTC | CASSRNRGRFIETQYF